This passage covers 21 T cell receptor beta chains from one sample sequenced in a study of human T cells and chemical hapten exposure. Each CDR3 protein is one row after TCRdb ran MiXCR on the RACE reads. The profile covers 250,000 to 300,000 distinct CDR3 sequences, with around 7.7% appearing a single time and 0.9% to 1.5% taken by the ten largest. Time point noted: pre-sensitization, week 0. Indicated treatment: therapeutic diphenylcyclopropenone sensitization with weekly scalp DPC. Sequencing was performed on whole blood, taken in connection with sensitization to the hapten diphenylcyclopropenone (DPC). The receptors here all came from a man aged 18-30 years with alopecia areata. Some clones in this sample may be carry-over from other donors' samples.

The V and J genes are TRBV5-6 and TRBJ1-1; no clear D gene. V lost 1 base, J lost 0 bases, and 7 bases lay in between. Germline V CDR1 and CDR2: SGHDT, YYEEEE. This CDR3 is 14 amino acids long. The CDR3 nucleotides are TGTGCCAGCAGCTTGCCAACCATGAACACTGAAGCTTTCTTT. This translates into CASSLPTMNTEAFF.

The V and J genes are TRBV7-9 and TRBJ2-4; tentative D call: TRBD1 (6 bases). V shed 5 bases and J shed 14 bases, with 16 bases lying between them. CDR3 length: 12 residues. Germline-derived CDR1 and CDR2 are SEHNR and FQNEAQ (reference sequence). CDR3 bases: TGTGCCAGCAGCGAGGGACATCGAGGGGAGTACTTC. The encoded protein is CASSEGHRGEYF.

The chain is built from TRBV2 and TRBJ2-3; 11 bases are a match to TRBD2. The CDR3 covers 16 residues. V was pared by 7 bases and J by 2 bases, with 8 bases of the junction left unmatched. CDR1 and CDR2 (germline): SNHLY, FYNNEI. In nucleotides, the CDR3 is TGTGCCAGCACTAGCGGGGGGTATCTATACACAGATACGCAGTATTTT. Amino acid sequence: CASTSGGYLYTDTQYF.

This clonotype appeared a few times. This chain uses TRBV7-2 with TRBJ1-2; maybe TRBD1 (6 bases). Germline values: CDR1 SGHTA, CDR2 FQGNSA. V lost 1 base, J lost 4 bases, and 13 bases lay in between. CDR3 length: 15 residues. CDR3 loop: CASSLDGGATYGYTF. For the CDR3, the DNA is TGTGCCAGCAGCTTAGACGGGGGCGCTACCTATGGCTACACCTTC. The whole variable domain, filled in from reference TRBV7-2 and TRBJ1-2, reads GAGVSQSPSNKVTEKGKDVELRCDPISGHTALYWYRQSLGQGLEFLIYFQGNSAPDKSGLPSDRFSAERTGGSVSTLTIQRTQQEDSAVYLCASSLDGGATYGYTFGSGTRLTVV.

This clonotype has ten or more counts. CDR3 sequence (DNA): TGCAGTGCTAGATGGGGGGGCCTACAGTACTTC. This encodes CSARWGGLQYF. J is TRBJ2-4 and V is TRBV20-1; D perhaps matches TRBD2 (7 bases). Trimming took 2 bases from V and 13 from J, leaving 12 bases between them. From germline, CDR1 is DFQATT and CDR2 SNEGSKA (reference sequence). The CDR3 spans 11 residues.

V is TRBV12-3 or TRBV12-4 and J is TRBJ1-2; 7 positions agree with TRBD1. V shed 6 bases and J 8 bases; nucleotides not matched to a gene: 18. The CDR3 sequence is 16 residues long. CDR3 DNA sequence: TGTGCCAGCAGCCCTCTGCAGGGGGTTGGGTATCAAGGCTACACCTTC. This encodes CASSPLQGVGYQGYTF.

This clonotype was observed a handful of times. The chain combines TRBV28 with TRBJ1-5; no firm D call. CDR1 is MDHEN and CDR2 is SYDVKM in the germline V gene. The CDR3 extends over 15 amino acids. The V gene lost 4 bases and the J gene lost 5 bases, with 15 bases spanning the gap. The CDR3 nucleotides read TGTGCCAGCAGTTCCCGAGGAGGGAGCGATCAGCCCCAGCATTTT. Translation: CASSSRGGSDQPQHF.

This clonotype showed up many times. The chain recombines TRBV6-5 with TRBJ1-1; 10 bases fit TRBD1. Trimming at V came to 2 bases and at J to 1 base, leaving 1 base not matched to a gene. There are 15 residues in the CDR3. Germline V gene lookup returns CDR1 MNHEY and CDR2 SVGAGI. The CDR3 sequence is CASSYRDRGNTEAFF. The DNA of the CDR3 is TGTGCCAGCAGTTACCGGGACAGGGGGAACACTGAAGCTTTCTTT.

This chain links TRBV12-3 or TRBV12-4 with TRBJ1-3, with TRBD1 as a possible D gene (6 bases). The V and J ends lost 7 bases and 0 bases respectively, with 22 bases between them. The CDR3 contains 18 residues. The CDR3 sequence is CASNPGHRRISSGNTIYF. The CDR3 DNA sequence: TGTGCCAGCAACCCGGGACACCGTCGCATAAGCTCTGGAAACACCATATATTTT.

The chain combines TRBV18 with TRBJ2-2; D gene unclear. V lost 6 bases to trimming and J lost 6 bases, with 14 bases between them. The CDR3 runs to 14 residues. Germline V lookup: CDR1 KGHSH, CDR2 LQKENI. The CDR3 reads CASSSSVSAGELFF. In DNA form, the CDR3 reads TGTGCCAGCTCCTCATCCGTTTCCGCCGGGGAGCTGTTTTTT.

The chain recombines TRBV10-3 with TRBJ1-1; D ambiguous. CDR3 length: 14 residues. CDR1 ENHRY and CDR2 SYGVKD come from the germline V gene. Deletions cut 11 bases from V and 1 base from J, with 17 bases between. The CDR3 region is CAHAQKAGNTEAFF. Here the CDR3 DNA reads TGTGCCCACGCTCAGAAGGCTGGGAACACTGAAGCTTTCTTT.

This clonotype has only a few counts. This chain connects TRBV12-3 or TRBV12-4 to TRBJ1-2; possibly TRBD1 for D (6 bases). V lost 6 bases and J lost 11, with 13 bases in between. This CDR3 is built from 11 residues. The CDR3 DNA is TGTGCCAGCAGCCCTAGCAGGGGATACACCTTC. Translated, it gives CASSPSRGYTF.

This clonotype showed up just a few times. The chain uses TRBV28 and TRBJ1-4, with D maybe TRBD1 (6 bases). This CDR3 comprises 14 residues. V was shortened by 9 bases and J by 8 bases, with 19 bases between the two germline ends. Germline CDR1 MDHEN, CDR2 SYDVKM. The DNA of the CDR3 is TGTGCCAGTTGGGGGGCCGCGGCCAAGGAAAAACTGTTTTTT. Translating it yields CASWGAAAKEKLFF. Full variable domain (missing parts from reference TRBV28 and TRBJ1-4): DVKVTQSSRYLVKRTGEKVFLECVQDMDHENMFWYRQDPGLGLRLIYFSYDVKMKEKGDIPEGYSVSREKKERFSLILESASTNQTSMYLCASWGAAAKEKLFFGSGTQLSVL.

This clonotype occurred many times. The chain employs TRBV7-6 and TRBJ2-7; 9 positions agree with TRBD1. This CDR3 spans 15 amino acids. After removal of 3 bases from V and 5 bases from J, the junction contained 8 bases not matched to a gene. Germline CDR1 reads SGHVS; CDR2 reads FNYEAQ. The CDR3 is CASSLSTGGVDEQYF. The CDR3 bases are TGTGCCAGCAGCTTGTCGACAGGGGGTGTCGACGAGCAGTACTTC.

Ten or more counts support this clonotype. This rearrangement joins TRBV20-1 to TRBJ1-6; 7 bases align to TRBD1. Trimming at V came to 6 bases and at J to 2 bases, leaving 4 bases not matched to a gene. The CDR3 sequence is 14 residues long. From germline, CDR1 is DFQATT and CDR2 SNEGSKA (reference sequence). CDR3 residues: CSAMTGTYNSPLHF. The CDR3 bases are TGCAGTGCAATGACAGGGACCTATAATTCACCCCTCCACTTT.

This clonotype was counted between two and nine times. The chain carries TRBV6-2 or TRBV6-3 and TRBJ2-1; D unclear. From germline, CDR1 is MNHEY and CDR2 SVGEGT. Between the trimmed V and J ends, which lost 6 bases and 0 bases, there was a span of 12 bases. The CDR3 contains 15 residues. As DNA, the CDR3 is TGTGCCAGCAGCCTAGTATCGAGCTCCTACAATGAGCAGTTCTTC. Encoded protein: CASSLVSSSYNEQFF.

This clonotype was observed a few times. V usage is TRBV5-4 and J usage is TRBJ1-2; D not resolved. The germline CDR1 and CDR2 sequences are SGHNT and YYREEE (reference sequence). Trimming pared 0 bases from V and 2 bases from J, leaving 8 bases between. This CDR3 has 14 residues. CDR3 loop: CASSLGRENYGYTF. The CDR3 DNA follows: TGTGCCAGCAGCTTGGGAAGGGAAAACTATGGCTACACCTTC.

This clonotype was seen at least ten times. V is TRBV9 and J is TRBJ1-4, with TRBD1 matching 8 bases. CDR1 is SGDLS, CDR2 YYNGEE, per germline. The CDR3 totals 15 residues. V dropped 4 bases and J dropped 8; count of bases not matched to a gene: 10. DNA of the CDR3: TGTGCCAGCAGCACCGGACAGGGAGGGAAAGAAAAACTGTTTTTT. The encoded protein is CASSTGQGGKEKLFF.

This clonotype occurred a few times. This chain links TRBV7-2 with TRBJ1-5; possible D gene TRBD1, 5 bases. Deletions cut 2 bases from V and 3 bases from J, with 11 bases between. Germline-derived CDR1 and CDR2 are SGHTA and FQGNSA. The length of the CDR3 is 15 residues. CDR3 in amino acids: CASSLQGSNNQPQHF. In DNA, the CDR3 is TGTGCCAGCAGCTTACAGGGTAGTAACAATCAGCCCCAGCATTTT.

V and J are TRBV29-1 and TRBJ1-1; 7 bases map to TRBD1. CDR1 SQVTM and CDR2 ANQGSEA come from the germline V gene. The CDR3 sequence is 15 residues long. V lost 7 bases, J lost 0 bases, and 11 bases stayed unmatched. The DNA for the CDR3 is TGCAGCGGAAAAAGAGGGACAGAAATGAACACTGAAGCTTTCTTT. Translation gives CSGKRGTEMNTEAFF.

Ten or more counts support this clonotype. This chain connects TRBV5-1 to TRBJ2-3, with 8 bases lining up with TRBD2. The CDR3 consists of 16 residues. V lost 4 bases and J lost 3; bases outside the gene matches: 10. Germline V CDR1 and CDR2: SGHRS, YFSETQ. The CDR3 region has the DNA TGCGCCAGCAGCCCGGTTTTGGGACTAGAGACAGATACGCAGTATTTT. This gives the protein CASSPVLGLETDTQYF.